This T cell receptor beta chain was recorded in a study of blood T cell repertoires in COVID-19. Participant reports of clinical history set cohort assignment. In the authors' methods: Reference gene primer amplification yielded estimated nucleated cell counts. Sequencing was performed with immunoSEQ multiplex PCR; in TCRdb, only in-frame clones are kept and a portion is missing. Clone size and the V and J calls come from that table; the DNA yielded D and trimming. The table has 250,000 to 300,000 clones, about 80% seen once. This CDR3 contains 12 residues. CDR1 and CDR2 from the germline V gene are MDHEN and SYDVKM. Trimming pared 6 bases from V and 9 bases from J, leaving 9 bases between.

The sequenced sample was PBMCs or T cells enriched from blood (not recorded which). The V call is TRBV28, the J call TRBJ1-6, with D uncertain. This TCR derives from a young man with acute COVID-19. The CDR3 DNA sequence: TGTGCCAGCAGCTTGCGTCTTTCACCCCTCCACTTT. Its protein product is CASSLRLSPLHF.